This section outlines one TCR beta chain sequence together with its context. Its target is not known. The V and J ends lost 8 bases and 3 bases respectively, with 14 bases between them. CDR3 length equals 13 residues. Germline assignment: CDR1 GTSNPN and CDR2 SVGIG (reference sequence). The data stem from a study of immune evolution from preneoplasia to lung adenocarcinoma. Study as a whole: HLA loss of heterozygosity: about 7% AIS, approximately 15% MIA, around 35% ADC, none AAH. Study-level findings and limits: Clonality was highest in normal lung, lower in later-stage lesions apparently.

The method was immunoSEQ multiplex PCR; TCRdb's version includes in-frame clones alone and lacks a portion of them. The sample has 5,000 to 7,000 clones; approximately 83% are singletons. The source of this sequence is a person aged 45 to 69 with lung adenocarcinoma. This chain uses TRBV30 with TRBJ2-1; D not resolved. Material for sequencing was FFPE invasive lung adenocarcinoma tissue. The CDR3, as DNA: TGTGCCGGCAAACCAAGGAGCTACAATGAGCAGTTCTTC. Its translation is CAGKPRSYNEQFF.